This TCR beta chain was captured by sequencing in a study of T cell responses to AZD1222 COVID-19 vaccine. Study-wide results and limits: It was only a handful of AZD1222 recipients who were seropositive at baseline. Vaccine-associated CD4 TCRs ranged over spike, dominating at 160-218 and 743-854.

Concerning this clone itself: The target antigen is unknown.

This table comes from immunoSEQ multiplex PCR, and its TCRdb copy is limited to in-frame clones, with some not included. The sample contains about 150,000 clones, 80% to 95% of which appear only once. Germline CDR1 and CDR2: SEHNR and FQNEAQ (reference sequence). The CDR3 is 14 amino acids. V gave up 1 base and J gave up 1 base, with 7 bases separating them. The TCR was taken from an adult who received the AZD1222 COVID-19 vaccine. The starting material was peripheral blood, obtained 28 days after the second AZD1222 dose. The chain uses TRBV7-9 and TRBJ2-5; no reliable D call. CDR3 sequence: CASSLGQFQETQYF. The CDR3 DNA reads as TGTGCCAGCAGCTTAGGGCAGTTCCAAGAGACCCAGTACTTC.